This T cell receptor beta chain was captured by sequencing in a study of monozygotic twins with inflammatory bowel disease. General study points: With others, IBD patients shared fewer clonotypes than healthy twins did, especially with disease activity. Similarity of repertoires did not differ between concordant and discordant twins, possibly from limited power.

Donors each contributed one blood sample measuring under 3 ml. Skipping T cell sorting, the study isolated total RNA directly from whole blood. TCRdb derives one entry per CDR3 protein from the 5' RACE reads, leaving out DNA. This sample contains approximately 400,000 distinct CDR3 sequences. As for this clonotype: Its antigen is not identified.

The CDR3 covers 15 residues. Germline CDR1 is LGHNA and CDR2 is YSLEER. V and J are TRBV4-3 and TRBJ2-1; TCRdb lists TRBD2, though no DNA is available to test this call. The clonotype was recovered from a human donor with ulcerative colitis or Crohn's disease, or a healthy co-twin of an affected twin (not recorded which). Sequenced: blood. The CDR3 protein is CASSRTSGFYNEQFF.